This T cell receptor (beta chain) is from a study of early T cells in non-severe SARS-CoV-2 infection. Across the study: With bulk RNA from unsorted whole blood as input, sequencing yielded unpaired chains. Study-wide points: Anti-spike CD8 responses were favored by VDJdb matching, which missed private and CD4 specificities.

In this sample, this clonotype turned up many times. What it binds is not known. This CDR3 has 14 residues. V was pared by 6 bases and J by 4 bases, with 6 bases of the junction left unmatched. Unique molecular identifier tags were affixed to discrete cDNA molecules. Each CDR3 protein gets one entry after TCRdb re-called the 5' RACE reads with MiXCR. Here the sample spans about 25,000 distinct CDR3 sequences, more than 4.5% being singletons. Sequencing used whole blood. The sequence was collected from an adult who was a healthcare worker with PCR-confirmed SARS-CoV-2 infection or an uninfected control (not recorded which). The chain recombines TRBV12-3 or TRBV12-4 with TRBJ1-2, with 9 bases aligning to TRBD1. The CDR3 loop reads CASSKDRGLYGYTF. For the CDR3, the DNA is TGTGCCAGCAGCAAGGACAGGGGTCTCTATGGCTACACCTTC.